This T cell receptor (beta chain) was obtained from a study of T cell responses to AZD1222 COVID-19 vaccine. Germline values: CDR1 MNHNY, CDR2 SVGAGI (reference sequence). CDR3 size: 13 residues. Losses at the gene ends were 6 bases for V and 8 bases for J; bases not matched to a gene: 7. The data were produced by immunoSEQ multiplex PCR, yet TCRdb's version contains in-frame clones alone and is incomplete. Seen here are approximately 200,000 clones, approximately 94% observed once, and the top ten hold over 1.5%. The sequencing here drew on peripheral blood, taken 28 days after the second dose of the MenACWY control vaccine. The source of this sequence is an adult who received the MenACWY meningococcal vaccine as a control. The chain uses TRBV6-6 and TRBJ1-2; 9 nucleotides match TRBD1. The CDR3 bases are TGTGCCAGCAGGGCGACAGGGGGGGGCGGCTACACCTTC. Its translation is CASRATGGGGYTF.